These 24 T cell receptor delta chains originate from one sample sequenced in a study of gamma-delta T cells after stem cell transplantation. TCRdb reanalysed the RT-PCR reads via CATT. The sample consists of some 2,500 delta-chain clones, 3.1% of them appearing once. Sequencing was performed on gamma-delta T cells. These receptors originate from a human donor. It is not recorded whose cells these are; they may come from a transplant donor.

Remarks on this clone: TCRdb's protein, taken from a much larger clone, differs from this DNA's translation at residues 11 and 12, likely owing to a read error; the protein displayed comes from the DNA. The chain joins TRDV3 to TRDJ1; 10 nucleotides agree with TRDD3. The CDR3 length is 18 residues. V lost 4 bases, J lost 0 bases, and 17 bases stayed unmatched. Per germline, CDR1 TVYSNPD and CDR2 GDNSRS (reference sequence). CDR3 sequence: CACLLRGMGDTNTDKLIF. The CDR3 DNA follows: TGTGCCTGTCTCCTACGGGGGATGGGGGATACCAACACCGATAAACTCATCTTT.

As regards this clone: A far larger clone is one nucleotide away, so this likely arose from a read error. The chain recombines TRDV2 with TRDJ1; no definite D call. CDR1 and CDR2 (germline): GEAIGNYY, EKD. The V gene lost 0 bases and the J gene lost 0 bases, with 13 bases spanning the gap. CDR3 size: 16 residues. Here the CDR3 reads CACDTLRIEYTDKLIF. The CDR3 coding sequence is TGTGCCTGTGACACCCTGAGGATCGAGTACACCGATAAACTCATCTTT.

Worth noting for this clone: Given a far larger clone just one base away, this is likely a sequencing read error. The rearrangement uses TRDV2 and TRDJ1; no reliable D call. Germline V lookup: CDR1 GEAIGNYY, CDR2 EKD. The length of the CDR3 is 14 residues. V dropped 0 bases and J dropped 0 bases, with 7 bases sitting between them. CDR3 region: CACDTDQNTDKLIF. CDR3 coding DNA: TGTGCCTGTGACACCGACCAGAACACCGATAAACTCATCTTT.

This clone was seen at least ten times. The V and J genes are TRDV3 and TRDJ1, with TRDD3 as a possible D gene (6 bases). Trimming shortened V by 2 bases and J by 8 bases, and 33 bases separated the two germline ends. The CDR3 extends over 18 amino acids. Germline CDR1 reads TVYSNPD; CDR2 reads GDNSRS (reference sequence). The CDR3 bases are TGTGCCTTTCGCCCAGGCCTTTCAAAAGTGTACTGGGTAGGGAAACTCATCTTT. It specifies CAFRPGLSKVYWVGKLIF.

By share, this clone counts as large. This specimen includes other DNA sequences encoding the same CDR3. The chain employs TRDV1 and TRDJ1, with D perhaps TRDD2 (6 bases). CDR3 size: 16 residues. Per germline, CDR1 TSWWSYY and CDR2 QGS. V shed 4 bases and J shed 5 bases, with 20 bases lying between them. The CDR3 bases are TGTGCTCTTGGGGCTTTTCCTAGTTTGGGTTTAGATAAACTCATCTTT. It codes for CALGAFPSLGLDKLIF.

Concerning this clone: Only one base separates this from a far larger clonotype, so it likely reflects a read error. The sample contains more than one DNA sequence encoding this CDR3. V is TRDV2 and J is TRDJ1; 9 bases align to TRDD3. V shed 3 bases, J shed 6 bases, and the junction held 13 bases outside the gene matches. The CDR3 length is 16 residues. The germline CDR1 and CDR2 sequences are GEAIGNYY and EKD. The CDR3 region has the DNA TGTGCCTGTGACTCTCTGTCGACTGGGGGACTGAATAAACTCATCTTT. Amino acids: CACDSLSTGGLNKLIF.

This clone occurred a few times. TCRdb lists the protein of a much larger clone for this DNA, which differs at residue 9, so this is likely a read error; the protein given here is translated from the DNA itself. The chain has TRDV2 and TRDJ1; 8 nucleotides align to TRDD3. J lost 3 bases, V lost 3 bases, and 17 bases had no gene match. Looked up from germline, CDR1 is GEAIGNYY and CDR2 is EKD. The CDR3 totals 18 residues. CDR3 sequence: CACDPLLTRDTRADKLIF. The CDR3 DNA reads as TGTGCCTGTGACCCTCTCTTGACGAGGGATACGCGGGCCGATAAACTCATCTTT.

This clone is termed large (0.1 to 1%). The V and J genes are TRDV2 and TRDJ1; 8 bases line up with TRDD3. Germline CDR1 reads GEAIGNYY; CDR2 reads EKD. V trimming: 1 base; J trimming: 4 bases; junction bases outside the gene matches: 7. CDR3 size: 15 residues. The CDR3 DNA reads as TGTGCCTGTGACACAGTAGGGATACGAGGCGATAAACTCATCTTT. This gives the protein CACDTVGIRGDKLIF.

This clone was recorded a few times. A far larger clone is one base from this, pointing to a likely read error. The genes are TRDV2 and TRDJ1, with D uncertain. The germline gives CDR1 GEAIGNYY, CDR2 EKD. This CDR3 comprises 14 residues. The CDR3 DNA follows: TGTGCCTGTGACACGGTAGGTCCTCCCGATAAACTCACCTTT. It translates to CACDTVGPPDKLTF.

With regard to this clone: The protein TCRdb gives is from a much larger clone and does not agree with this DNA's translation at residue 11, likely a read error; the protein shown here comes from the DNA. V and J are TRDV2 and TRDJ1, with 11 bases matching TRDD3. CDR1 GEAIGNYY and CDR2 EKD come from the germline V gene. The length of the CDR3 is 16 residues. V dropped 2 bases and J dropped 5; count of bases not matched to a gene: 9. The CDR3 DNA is TGTGCCTGTGACAGTTTACTGGGGGATAGTTGTGATAAACTCATCTTT. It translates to CACDSLLGDSCDKLIF.

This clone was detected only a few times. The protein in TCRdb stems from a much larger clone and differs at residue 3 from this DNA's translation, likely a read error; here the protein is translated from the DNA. CDR3 residues: CARDTMSLGDTEYTDKLIF. CDR3 nucleotides: TGTGCCCGTGACACCATGAGTCTGGGGGATACGGAGTACACCGATAAACTCATCTTT. The V call is TRDV2, the J call TRDJ1, with 12 positions matching TRDD3. Per germline, CDR1 GEAIGNYY and CDR2 EKD. The CDR3 totals 19 residues.

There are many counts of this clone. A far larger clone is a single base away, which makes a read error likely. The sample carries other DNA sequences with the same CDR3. CDR3 protein: CACLLRGMGDNYTDKLIF. CDR3 in DNA: TGTGCATGTCTCCTACGGGGGATGGGGGATAACTACACCGATAAACTCATCTTT. The V and J genes are TRDV3 and TRDJ1; 9 bases map to TRDD3. The CDR3 runs 18 residues. CDR1 and CDR2 (germline): TVYSNPD, GDNSRS (reference sequence).

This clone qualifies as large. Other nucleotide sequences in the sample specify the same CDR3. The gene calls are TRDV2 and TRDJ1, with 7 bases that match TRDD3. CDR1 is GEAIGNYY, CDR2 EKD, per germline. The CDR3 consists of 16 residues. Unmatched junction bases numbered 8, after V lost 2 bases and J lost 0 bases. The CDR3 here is CACDMVGDKYTDKLIF. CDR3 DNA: TGTGCCTGTGACATGGTGGGGGACAAATACACCGATAAACTCATCTTT.

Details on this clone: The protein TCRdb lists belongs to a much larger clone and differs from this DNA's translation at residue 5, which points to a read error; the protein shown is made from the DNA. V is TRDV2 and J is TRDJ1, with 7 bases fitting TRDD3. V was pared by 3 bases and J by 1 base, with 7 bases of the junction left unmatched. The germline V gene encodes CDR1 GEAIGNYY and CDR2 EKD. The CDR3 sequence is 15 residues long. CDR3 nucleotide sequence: TGTGCCTGTGACCCACTGGGGCCCTCCACCGATAAACTCATCTTT. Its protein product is CACDPLGPSTDKLIF.

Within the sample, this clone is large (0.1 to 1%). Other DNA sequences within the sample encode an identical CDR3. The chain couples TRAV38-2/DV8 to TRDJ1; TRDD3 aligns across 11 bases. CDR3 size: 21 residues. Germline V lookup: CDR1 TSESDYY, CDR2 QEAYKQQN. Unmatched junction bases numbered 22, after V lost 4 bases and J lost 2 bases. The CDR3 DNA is TGTGCTTATAGGGTACTTTCCTACTCCTGGGGGATACACGTGAGTACCGATAAACTCATCTTT. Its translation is CAYRVLSYSWGIHVSTDKLIF.

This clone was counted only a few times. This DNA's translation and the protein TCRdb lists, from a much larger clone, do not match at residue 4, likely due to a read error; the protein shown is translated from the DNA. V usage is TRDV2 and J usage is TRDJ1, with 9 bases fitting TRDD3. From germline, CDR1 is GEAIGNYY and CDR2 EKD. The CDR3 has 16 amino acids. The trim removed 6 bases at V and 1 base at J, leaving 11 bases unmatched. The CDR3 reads CACNILGDHFTDKLIF. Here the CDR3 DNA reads TGTGCCTGTAACATACTGGGGGACCATTTCACCGATAAACTCATCTTT.

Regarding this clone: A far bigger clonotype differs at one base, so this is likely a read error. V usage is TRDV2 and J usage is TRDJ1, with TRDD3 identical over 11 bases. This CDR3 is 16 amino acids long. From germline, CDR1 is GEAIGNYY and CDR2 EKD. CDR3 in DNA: TGTGCCTGTGACAGTTTACTGGGGGATAGTCGTGATAAACCCATCTTT. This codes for CACDSLLGDSRDKPIF.

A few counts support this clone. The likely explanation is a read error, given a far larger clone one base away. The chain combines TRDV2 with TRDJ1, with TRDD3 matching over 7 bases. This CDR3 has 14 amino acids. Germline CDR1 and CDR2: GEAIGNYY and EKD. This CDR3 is CARDAVLGTDKLIF. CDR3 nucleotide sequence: TGTGCCCGTGACGCAGTACTGGGGACCGATAAACTCATCTTT.

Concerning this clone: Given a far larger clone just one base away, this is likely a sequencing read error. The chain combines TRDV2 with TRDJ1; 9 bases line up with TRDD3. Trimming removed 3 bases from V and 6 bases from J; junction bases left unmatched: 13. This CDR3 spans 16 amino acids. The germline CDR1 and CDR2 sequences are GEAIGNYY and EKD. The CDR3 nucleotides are TGTGCCTGTGACTCTCTGTCAACTGGGGGACCGAATAAACTCATCTTT. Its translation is CACDSLSTGGPNKLIF.

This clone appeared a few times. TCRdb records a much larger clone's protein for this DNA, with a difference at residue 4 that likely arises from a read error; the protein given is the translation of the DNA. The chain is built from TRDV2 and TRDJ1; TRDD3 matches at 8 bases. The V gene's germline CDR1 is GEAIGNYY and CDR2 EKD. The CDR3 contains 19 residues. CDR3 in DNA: TGTGCCTGTGGCACCGTCCGGTCTGGGGGAGACCTTGACACCGATAAACTCATCTTT. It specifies CACGTVRSGGDLDTDKLIF.

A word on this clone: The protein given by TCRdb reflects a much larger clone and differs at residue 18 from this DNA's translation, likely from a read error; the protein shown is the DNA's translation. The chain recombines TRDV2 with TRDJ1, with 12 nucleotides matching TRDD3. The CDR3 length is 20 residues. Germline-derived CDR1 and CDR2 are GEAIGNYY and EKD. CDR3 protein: CACDALLGDTRLGYTDKFIF. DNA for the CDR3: TGTGCCTGTGACGCGCTACTGGGGGATACAAGGCTGGGGTACACCGATAAATTCATCTTT.

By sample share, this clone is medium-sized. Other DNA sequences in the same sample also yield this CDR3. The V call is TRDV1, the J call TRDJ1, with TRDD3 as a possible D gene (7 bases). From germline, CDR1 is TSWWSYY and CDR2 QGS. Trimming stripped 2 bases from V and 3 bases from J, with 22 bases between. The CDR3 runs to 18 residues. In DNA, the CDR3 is TGTGCTCTTGGGGAAGGATCCTACGCGCCCTGGGGGGCCGATAAACTCATCTTT. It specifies CALGEGSYAPWGADKLIF.

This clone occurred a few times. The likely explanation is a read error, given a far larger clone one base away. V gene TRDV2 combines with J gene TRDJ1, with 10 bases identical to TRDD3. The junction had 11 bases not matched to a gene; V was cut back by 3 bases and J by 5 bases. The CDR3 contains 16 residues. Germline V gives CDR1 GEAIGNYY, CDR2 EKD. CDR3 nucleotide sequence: TGTGCCTGTGACGCCCTGGGGGATAGAATTAAGGATAAACTCATCTTT. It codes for CACDALGDRIKDKLIF.

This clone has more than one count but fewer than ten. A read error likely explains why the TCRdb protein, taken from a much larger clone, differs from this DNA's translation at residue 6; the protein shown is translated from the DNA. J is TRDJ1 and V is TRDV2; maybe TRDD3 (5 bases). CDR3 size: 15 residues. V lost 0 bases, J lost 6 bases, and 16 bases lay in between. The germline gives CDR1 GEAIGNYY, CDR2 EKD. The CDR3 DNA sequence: TGTGCCTGTGACACCATCGGGGAAGAAGGAAATAAACTCATCTTT. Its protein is CACDTIGEEGNKLIF.